A single sample is the source of the 8 T cell receptor beta chains below, sequenced in a study of CD8 T cells in Susac syndrome. Random hexamers served to reverse transcribe roughly 0.5 to 1 ug RNA. One entry per CDR3 protein results from TCRdb running MiXCR on the immunoSEQ multiplex PCR reads. The sample contains some 120,000 distinct CDR3 sequences, under 95% of which appear only once. The sample consisted of CD8+ T cells from PBMCs. These receptor sequences come from a human donor with multiple sclerosis.

The V and J genes are TRBV12-3 or TRBV12-4 and TRBJ1-2, with unresolved D. The CDR3 totals 13 residues. The V gene lost 7 bases and the J gene lost 5 bases, with 14 bases spanning the gap. The CDR3 region is CASTLNPEYGYTF. CDR3 sequence (DNA): TGTGCCAGCACCCTGAACCCGGAGTATGGCTACACCTTC.

The chain combines TRBV12-3 or TRBV12-4 with TRBJ1-3; D gene unclear. Deletions cut 6 bases from V and 7 bases from J, with 10 bases between. This CDR3 region has 12 residues. CDR3 region: CASRVKANTIYF. The CDR3 DNA follows: TGTGCCAGCAGGGTGAAGGCCAACACCATATATTTT.

The gene calls are TRBV7-9 and TRBJ2-1; D gene unclear. The V gene's germline CDR1 is SEHNR and CDR2 FQNEAQ (reference sequence). The V end was cut by 1 base, the J end by 8 bases, with 9 bases between. This CDR3 is built from 13 residues. The CDR3: CASSLGMSDEQFF. CDR3 bases: TGTGCCAGCAGCTTAGGGATGAGCGATGAGCAGTTCTTC.

The J gene is TRBJ2-3, the V gene TRBV7-9; 8 nucleotides align to TRBD1. This CDR3 is built from 15 residues. CDR1 and CDR2 from the germline V gene are SEHNR and FQNEAQ (reference sequence). Trimming cost V 5 bases and J 2 bases; bases outside gene matches: 6. CDR3 coding DNA: TGTGCCAGCAGCGTTGGACAGGGATTCACAGATACGCAGTATTTT. Protein product: CASSVGQGFTDTQYF.

This clonotype was counted only a few times. The chain carries TRBV25-1 and TRBJ2-7; TRBD1 might be the D (5 bases). Germline CDR1 and CDR2: MGHDK and SYGVNS. Trimming took off 1 base at V and 2 bases at J, with 6 bases between the two ends. The CDR3 runs 13 residues. Written as DNA, the CDR3 is TGTGCCAGCAGTGAATGGGGCCCCTACGAGCAGTACTTC. Translated, it gives CASSEWGPYEQYF.

Only a few counts were recorded for this clonotype. The chain uses TRBV7-2 and TRBJ1-3, with no clear D. The V gene's germline CDR1 is SGHTA and CDR2 FQGNSA. V shed 4 bases and J shed 3 bases, with 13 bases lying between them. CDR3 length: 15 residues. The CDR3 is CASSSRPYNGNTIYF. CDR3 sequence (DNA): TGTGCCAGCAGCTCGCGCCCTTATAATGGAAACACCATATATTTT. The variable domain in full, with the rest retrieved from reference TRBV7-2 and TRBJ1-3, is GAGVSQSPSNKVTEKGKDVELRCDPISGHTALYWYRQSLGQGLEFLIYFQGNSAPDKSGLPSDRFSAERTGGSVSTLTIQRTQQEDSAVYLCASSSRPYNGNTIYFGEGSWLTVV.

This clonotype was observed once. The CDR3 coding sequence is TGTGCCAGCAAGATGGGACAGGGTAACTATGGCTACACCTTC. Translating it yields CASKMGQGNYGYTF. The rearrangement joins TRBV28 to TRBJ1-2, with 9 bases lining up with TRBD1. The CDR3 extends over 14 amino acids. The germline V gene encodes CDR1 MDHEN and CDR2 SYDVKM. After removal of 7 bases from V and 1 base from J, the junction contained 4 bases not matched to a gene.

The chain is built from TRBV6-4 and TRBJ2-3, with TRBD2 matching 9 bases. Germline V gives CDR1 MRHNA, CDR2 SNTAGT. V was clipped by 4 bases and J by 5 bases; unmatched bases: 7. The CDR3 runs 15 residues. CDR3 sequence: CASSGRAGGGDTQYF. CDR3 bases: TGTGCCAGCAGTGGAAGAGCGGGAGGAGGAGATACGCAGTATTTT.